These 3 T cell receptor beta chains share one sample of origin, sequenced in a study of cytomegalovirus exposure and HLA in healthy donors (dated by TCRdb to 2015 to 2018). Library preparation employed the immunoSEQ multiplex PCR assay. For the multiplex PCR, a mixture combining 60 forward primers for TCR Vbeta segments and 13 reverse primers for TCR Jbeta segments was used. Imported from immuneACCESS, the table was reduced by TCRdb to in-frame sequences with V and J called. These copies leave out some clones; in studies compared against another copy, an unresolved V gene accounts for under half, and the cause of the remainder is not known. Counted in this sample were about 160,000 clones; roughly 88% of them appeared once. Together, the top ten hold 5% to 7% of the sample. Sequencing was performed on PBMCs. Source of these receptors: a man aged 50 to 59 in good health and CMV-seropositive.

The V and J genes are TRBV18 and TRBJ2-7; 7 nucleotides line up with TRBD1. Per the germline V gene, CDR1 is KGHSH and CDR2 is LQKENI. CDR3 size: 13 residues. V shed 4 bases and J 6 bases; nucleotides not matched to a gene: 6. This CDR3 reads CASSLDREREQYV. The CDR3 bases are TGTGCCAGCTCACTTGACAGGGAGCGCGAGCAGTACGTC.

The rearrangement uses TRBV19 and TRBJ2-7; 9 bases are a match to TRBD1. The germline CDR1 and CDR2 sequences are LNHDA and SQIVND (reference sequence). This CDR3 region has 15 residues. J was trimmed by 4 bases and V by 5 bases; bases with no gene match: 9. The CDR3 region has the DNA TGTGCCAGTAGTTACTCGAGGACAGGGGTGTACGAGCAGTACTTC. It specifies CASSYSRTGVYEQYF.

This clone was recorded at least ten times. The chain combines TRBV28 with TRBJ2-1; 14 bases agree with TRBD2. The V segment lost 6 bases and the J segment 7 bases; nucleotides outside the gene matches: 5. CDR1 and CDR2 from the germline V gene are MDHEN and SYDVKM. CDR3 length equals 15 residues. CDR3 nucleotide sequence: TGTGCCAGCAGGAGACTAGCGGGAGGGAAGAATGAGCAGTTCTTC. Residues: CASRRLAGGKNEQFF.